The present entry profiles one TCR beta chain with its context. Its specificity is not known. The V segment lost 6 bases and the J segment 7 bases; nucleotides outside the gene matches: 9. The CDR3 extends over 15 amino acids. In germline, CDR1 is WSHSY, CDR2 SAAADI. The sample is drawn from a study of T cell repertoires in cytomegalovirus infection. About the research overall: Well-studied HLA-B-restricted CMV epitopes were used in the study alongside recently identified HLA-C-restricted ones.

MiXCR, run by TCRdb on the reads, gives a single entry per CDR3 protein. The sample consists of approximately 89,000 distinct CDR3 sequences, 20% to 30% of them appearing once. This material consisted of CD8+ T cells from cultured PBMCs, taken from culture after CMV antigen stimulation. The sequence derives from a human donor in good health (CMV status not recorded). Some clones in this sample may be carry-over from other donors' samples. The rearrangement uses TRBV10-2 and TRBJ2-1; 10 bases match TRBD2. CDR3 residues: CASSLQREGRNEQFF. Here the CDR3 DNA reads TGCGCCAGCAGCTTACAGCGGGAGGGCCGGAATGAGCAGTTCTTC.